This T cell receptor beta chain appears in the sequencing data of a study of blood T cell repertoires in COVID-19. Study background: Italy, Spain and the United States were the sources of the convalescent and acute COVID-19 samples. Sources were T cells, B-cell-depleted T cells, or PBMCs; the material itself was cDNA or gDNA.

Germline CDR1 and CDR2: SGHDN and FVKESK. Trimming left V 4 bases short and J 3 bases short, with 9 bases between. The CDR3 loop spans 13 amino acids. Methods used by the authors: Reference gene primers were amplified, and this amplification served to estimate nucleated cell counts. Measured with immunoSEQ multiplex PCR; TCRdb has only the in-frame clones, and not every one. Clone size and V and J calls were adopted from that table, with D and trimming inferred from the DNA. The table has about 69,000 clones, approximately 79% seen once; the top ten hold more than 45%. The chain is built from TRBV14 and TRBJ1-1, with a tentative D call TRBD1 (5 bases). The clonotype comes from a human donor in a cohort sampled during active COVID-19. The sample was peripheral blood. This CDR3 is CASSLRGYTEAFF. The CDR3 region has the DNA TGTGCCAGCAGCCTTCGGGGGTACACTGAAGCTTTCTTT.